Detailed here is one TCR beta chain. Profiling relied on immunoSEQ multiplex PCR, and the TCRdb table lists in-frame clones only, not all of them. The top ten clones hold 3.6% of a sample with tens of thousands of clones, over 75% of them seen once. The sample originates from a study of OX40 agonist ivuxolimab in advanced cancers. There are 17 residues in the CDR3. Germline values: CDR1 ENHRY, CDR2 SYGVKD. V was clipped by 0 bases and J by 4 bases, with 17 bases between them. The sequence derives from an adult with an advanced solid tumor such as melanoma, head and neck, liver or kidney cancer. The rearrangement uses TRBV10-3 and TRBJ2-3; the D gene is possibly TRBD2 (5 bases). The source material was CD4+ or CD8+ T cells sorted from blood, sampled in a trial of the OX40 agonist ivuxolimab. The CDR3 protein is CAISESELAKGPDTQYF. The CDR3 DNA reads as TGTGCCATCAGTGAGTCTGAGCTAGCTAAGGGCCCAGATACGCAGTATTTT.